This passage covers 11 T cell receptor beta chains from one sample sequenced in a study of blood T cell repertoires in COVID-19. Only in-frame clones appear in the TCRdb table, and some are missing; sequencing was by immunoSEQ multiplex PCR. Counted here are 200,000 to 300,000 clones, 82% occurring once; the ten biggest clones make up 9.5% to 15%. Source material: peripheral blood. The receptors originated from a woman in her sixties or seventies with active or convalescent COVID-19.

The chain carries TRBV6-6 and TRBJ2-7; 9 bases agree with TRBD2. Per germline, CDR1 MNHNY and CDR2 SVGAGI (reference sequence). The CDR3 sequence is 15 residues long. V shed 6 bases, J shed 4 bases, and the junction held 10 bases outside the gene matches. The CDR3 reads CASRPERGDSYEQYF. For the CDR3, the DNA is TGTGCCAGCAGACCCGAGCGGGGGGACAGTTACGAGCAGTACTTC.

This clone was detected only once. The chain links TRBV7-9 to TRBJ1-2; D not certain. The CDR3 contains 15 residues. Per the germline V gene, CDR1 is SEHNR and CDR2 is FQNEAQ (reference sequence). V was shortened by 5 bases and J by 7 bases, with 20 bases between the two germline ends. The CDR3: CASSPGRQADPGYTF. DNA of the CDR3: TGTGCCAGCAGCCCAGGAAGGCAGGCCGATCCTGGCTACACCTTC.

The chain is built from TRBV6-5 and TRBJ1-2, with D possibly being TRBD1 (6 bases). This CDR3 comprises 13 residues. The V and J ends lost 6 bases and 5 bases respectively, with 13 bases between them. Germline lookup yields CDR1 MNHEY and CDR2 SVGAGI. As DNA, the CDR3 is TGTGCCAGCAGGAACAGGGACATTTATGGCTACACCTTC. This codes for CASRNRDIYGYTF.

The J gene is TRBJ1-2, the V gene TRBV12-3 or TRBV12-4; tentatively, D is TRBD1 (5 bases). V lost 3 bases to trimming and J lost 6 bases, with 11 bases between them. The CDR3 is 13 residues long. The CDR3 DNA is TGTGCCAGCAGTTTGAACCGGGGGAATGGCTACACCTTC. Protein: CASSLNRGNGYTF.

The rearrangement links TRBV9 to TRBJ2-7; 8 bases agree with TRBD1. The CDR3 is 16 amino acids. The ends lost 4 bases at V and 0 bases at J; junction bases unmatched: 9. Germline assignment: CDR1 SGDLS and CDR2 YYNGEE. The CDR3 nucleotides are TGTGCCAGCAGCACGGGGACAGGTTGGGGCTCCTACGAGCAGTACTTC. Its protein product is CASSTGTGWGSYEQYF.

V and J are TRBV7-3 and TRBJ2-2; maybe TRBD2 (5 bases). CDR1 is SGHTA and CDR2 is FQGTGA in the germline V gene. The CDR3 contains 16 residues. Trimming took 5 bases from V and 6 from J, leaving 19 bases between them. The CDR3 spells CASSRNVGRGPGELFF. CDR3 coding DNA: TGTGCCAGCAGCCGGAATGTCGGCAGAGGGCCCGGGGAGCTGTTTTTT.

V and J are TRBV7-2 and TRBJ1-2; 9 bases line up with TRBD1. Trimming cost V 1 base and J 0 bases; bases outside gene matches: 9. This CDR3 has 18 amino acids. The germline CDR1 and CDR2 sequences are SGHTA and FQGNSA. Here the CDR3 DNA reads TGTGCCAGCAGCTTAGTCGTGGGGGGGACAGGGCCTAACTATGGCTACACCTTC. Its protein is CASSLVVGGTGPNYGYTF.

V usage is TRBV5-6 and J usage is TRBJ2-5; D perhaps matches TRBD1 (6 bases). There are 16 residues in the CDR3. Germline V lookup: CDR1 SGHDT, CDR2 YYEEEE. The V end lost 4 bases, the J end lost 5 bases, and 21 bases lay between the germline ends. CDR3 residues: CASSRWRGGVRETQYF. Here the CDR3 DNA reads TGTGCCAGCAGCCGTTGGCGAGGGGGAGTTAGGGAGACCCAGTACTTC.

V usage is TRBV18 and J usage is TRBJ1-4; 9 bases fit TRBD1. Germline V CDR1 and CDR2: KGHSH, LQKENI. CDR3 length: 15 residues. Trimming removed 0 bases from V and 5 bases from J; junction bases left unmatched: 1. CDR3 DNA sequence: TGTGCCAGCTCACCACCGGGACAGGGAAATGAAAAACTGTTTTTT. This sequence encodes CASSPPGQGNEKLFF.

This clone was observed a single time. V gene TRBV18 combines with J gene TRBJ1-5; D unclear. This CDR3 comprises 17 residues. CDR1 is KGHSH and CDR2 is LQKENI in the germline V gene. V was clipped by 0 bases and J by 2 bases, with 14 bases between them. CDR3 in DNA: TGTGCCAGCTCACCACCGACGGGAAGCCTGGGCAATCAGCCCCAGCATTTT. This translates into CASSPPTGSLGNQPQHF.

The chain recombines TRBV29-1 with TRBJ1-2; no clear D. Trimming shortened V by 5 bases and J by 4 bases, and 17 bases separated the two germline ends. The CDR3 covers 14 residues. Germline CDR1 and CDR2: SQVTM and ANQGSEA. The CDR3 DNA reads TGCAGCGTTCTCACAGTGAGTGAAGGCTATGGCTACACCTTC. It translates to CSVLTVSEGYGYTF.